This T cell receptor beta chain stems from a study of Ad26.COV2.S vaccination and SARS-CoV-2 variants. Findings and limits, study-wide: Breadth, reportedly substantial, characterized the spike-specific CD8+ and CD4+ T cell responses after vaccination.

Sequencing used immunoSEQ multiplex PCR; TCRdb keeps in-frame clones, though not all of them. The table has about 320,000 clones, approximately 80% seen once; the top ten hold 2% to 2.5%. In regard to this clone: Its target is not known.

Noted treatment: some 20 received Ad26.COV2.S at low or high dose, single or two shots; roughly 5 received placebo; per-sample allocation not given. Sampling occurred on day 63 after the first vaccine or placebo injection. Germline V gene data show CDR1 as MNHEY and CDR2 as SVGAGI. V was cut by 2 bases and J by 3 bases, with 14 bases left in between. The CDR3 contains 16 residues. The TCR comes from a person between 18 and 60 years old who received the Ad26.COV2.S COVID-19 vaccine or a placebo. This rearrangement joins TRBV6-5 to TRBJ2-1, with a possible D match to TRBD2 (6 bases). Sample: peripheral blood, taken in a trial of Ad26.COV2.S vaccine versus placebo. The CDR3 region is CASSYLPGTLYNEQFF. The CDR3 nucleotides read TGTGCCAGCAGTTACCTACCAGGGACTCTCTACAATGAGCAGTTCTTC.